The clone carrying this TCR beta chain was seen once. Its specificity is unknown. The data were produced by immunoSEQ multiplex PCR, yet TCRdb's version contains in-frame clones alone and is incomplete. The sample contains more than 150,000 clones, nearly 95% of which appear only once. Germline values: CDR1 SEHNR, CDR2 FQNEAQ (reference sequence). This CDR3 region has 12 residues. Trimming removed 6 bases from V and 3 bases from J; junction bases left unmatched: 0. The entry originates in a study of T cell responses to AZD1222 COVID-19 vaccine. Findings and limits, study-wide: Clonal diversity was possibly underestimated, and the donors were mostly white British, with more females.

The receptor comes from an adult who received the AZD1222 COVID-19 vaccine. The chain joins TRBV7-9 to TRBJ1-1, with 8 bases that match TRBD1. The sequenced sample was peripheral blood, obtained 28 days after the second AZD1222 dose. CDR3 sequence (DNA): TGTGCCAGCAGGACAGGGGACACTGAAGCTTTCTTT. This translates into CASRTGDTEAFF.